This T cell receptor (beta chain) was sequenced in a study of long-term antiretroviral therapy in people with HIV. At survey level, the immunoSEQ assay was run in its v3.0 version. Measured with immunoSEQ multiplex PCR; TCRdb has only the in-frame clones, and not every one. The table has around 30,000 clones, 85% seen once; the top ten hold about 9.5%. In germline, CDR1 is SGHVS, CDR2 FQNEAQ. The length of the CDR3 is 17 residues. Losses at the gene ends were 4 bases for V and 3 bases for J; bases not matched to a gene: 10. This chain connects TRBV7-8 to TRBJ2-2, with 8 bases aligning to TRBD2. The source is a man between 35 and 55 years old with HIV. The source material was unsorted PBMCs, sampled 2.3 years after starting antiretroviral therapy. The CDR3 region is CASSSPGRGFDTGELFF. The CDR3 nucleotides read TGTGCCAGCAGCTCACCCGGGAGGGGGTTCGACACCGGGGAGCTGTTTTTT.